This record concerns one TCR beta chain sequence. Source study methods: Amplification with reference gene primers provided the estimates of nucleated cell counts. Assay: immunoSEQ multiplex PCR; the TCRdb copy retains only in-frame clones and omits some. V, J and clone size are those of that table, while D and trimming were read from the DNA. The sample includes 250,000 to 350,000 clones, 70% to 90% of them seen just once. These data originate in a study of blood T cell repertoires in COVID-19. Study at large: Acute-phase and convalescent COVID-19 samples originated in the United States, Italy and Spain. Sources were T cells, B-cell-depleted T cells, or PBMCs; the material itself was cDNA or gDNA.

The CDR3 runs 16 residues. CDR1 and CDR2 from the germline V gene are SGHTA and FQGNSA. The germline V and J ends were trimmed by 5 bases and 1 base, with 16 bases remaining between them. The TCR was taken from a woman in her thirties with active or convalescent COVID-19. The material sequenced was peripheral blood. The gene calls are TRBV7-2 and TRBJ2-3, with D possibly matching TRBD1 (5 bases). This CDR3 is CASSVLGAWRTDTQYF. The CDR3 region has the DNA TGTGCCAGCAGCGTTTTAGGGGCGTGGCGCACAGATACGCAGTATTTT.